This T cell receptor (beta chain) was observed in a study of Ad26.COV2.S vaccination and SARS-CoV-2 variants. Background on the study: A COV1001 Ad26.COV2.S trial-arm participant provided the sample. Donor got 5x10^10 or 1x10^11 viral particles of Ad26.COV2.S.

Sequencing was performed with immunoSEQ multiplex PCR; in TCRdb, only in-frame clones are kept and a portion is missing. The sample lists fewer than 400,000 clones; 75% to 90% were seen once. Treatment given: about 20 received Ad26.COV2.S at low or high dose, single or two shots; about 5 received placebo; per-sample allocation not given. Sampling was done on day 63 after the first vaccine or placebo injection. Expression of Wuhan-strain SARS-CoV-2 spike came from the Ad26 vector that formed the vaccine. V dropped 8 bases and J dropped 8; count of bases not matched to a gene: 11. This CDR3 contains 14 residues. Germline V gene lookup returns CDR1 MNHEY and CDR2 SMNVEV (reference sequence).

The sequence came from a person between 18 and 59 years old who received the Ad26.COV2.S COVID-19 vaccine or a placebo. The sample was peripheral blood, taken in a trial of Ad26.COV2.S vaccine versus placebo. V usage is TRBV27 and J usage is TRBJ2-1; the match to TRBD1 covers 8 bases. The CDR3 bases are TGTGCCAGCGCAGACAGGGGCCCTTTCCATGAGCAGTTCTTC. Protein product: CASADRGPFHEQFF.